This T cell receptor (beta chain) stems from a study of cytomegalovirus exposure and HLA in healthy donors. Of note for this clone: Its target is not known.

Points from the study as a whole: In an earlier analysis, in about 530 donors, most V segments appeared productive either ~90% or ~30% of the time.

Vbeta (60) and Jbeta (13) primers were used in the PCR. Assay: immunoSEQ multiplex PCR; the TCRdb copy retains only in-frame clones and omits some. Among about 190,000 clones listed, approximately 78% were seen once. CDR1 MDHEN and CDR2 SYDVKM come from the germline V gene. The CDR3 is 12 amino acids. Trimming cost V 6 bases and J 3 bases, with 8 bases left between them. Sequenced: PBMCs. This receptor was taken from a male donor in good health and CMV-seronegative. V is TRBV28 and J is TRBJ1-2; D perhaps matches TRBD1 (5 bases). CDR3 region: CASSQGDYGYTF. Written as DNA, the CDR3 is TGTGCCAGCAGCCAAGGGGACTATGGCTACACCTTC.